The 21 T cell receptor beta chains given below trace back to one sample, sequenced in a study of T cells in Graves' hyperthyroidism and ophthalmopathy (dated by TCRdb to between 2017 and 2020). The library was made by multiplex PCR. Data came from an Illumina HiSeq 2000. TCR beta CDR3 regions were amplified from RNA transcripts. For the first round of RT-PCR on the TCR CDR3, the HTBI primer set was used together with the Qiagen OneStep RT-PCR kit. The public reads were reprocessed in TCRdb via fastp at Q25 and MiXCR, keeping in-frame beta chains. Identical CDR3 proteins give one entry, which carries the most common genes and DNA. This sample comprises 450,000 to 600,000 distinct CDR3 sequences, around 15% of them detected only once. The ten largest account for more than 11% of the sample. The source material was blood. The receptors derive from a woman aged 40 to 50 with Graves' hyperthyroidism.

The genes are TRBV12-3 or TRBV12-4 and TRBJ2-6, with D possibly being TRBD2 (6 bases). Trimming cost V 6 bases and J 0 bases, with 9 bases left between them. The CDR3 loop spans 15 amino acids. Written as DNA, the CDR3 is TGTGCCAGCAGCGGCGGGGCCTCTGGGGCCAACGTCCTGACTTTC. It yields the protein CASSGGASGANVLTF.

This clonotype was seen only a few times. The DNA of the CDR3 is TGTGCCAGCAGCGTAAGGGGACAGGGGACGGAGCAGTACTTC. This translates into CASSVRGQGTEQYF. The chain joins TRBV9 to TRBJ2-7; 10 bases are shared with TRBD1. V gave up 1 base and J gave up 7 bases; unmatched junction bases: 5. CDR1 is SGDLS and CDR2 is YYNGEE in the germline V gene. The CDR3 loop spans 14 amino acids. The whole variable domain, remainder taken from reference TRBV9 and TRBJ2-7, is DSGVTQTPKHLITATGQRVTLRCSPRSGDLSVYWYQQSLDQGLQFLIQYYNGEERAKGNILERFSAQQFPDLHSELNLSSLELGDSALYFCASSVRGQGTEQYFGPGTRLTVT.

This clonotype has more than one count but fewer than ten. The CDR3 loop is CASTKGTTKSPYNEQFF. CDR3 DNA sequence: TGTGCCAGCACTAAAGGGACCACCAAATCCCCCTACAATGAGCAGTTCTTC. The J gene is TRBJ2-1, the V gene TRBV12-3 or TRBV12-4; D is possibly TRBD1 or TRBD2 (5 bases each). V lost 7 bases and J 2 bases, leaving 21 bases between the germline ends. This CDR3 spans 17 amino acids.

The chain uses TRBV27 and TRBJ1-1; D uncertain. Looked up from germline, CDR1 is MNHEY and CDR2 is SMNVEV (reference sequence). Trimming removed 5 bases from V and 4 bases from J, with 11 bases in between. CDR3 length: 13 amino acids. CDR3 coding DNA: TGTGCCAGCAGTCCCCGAGTAAGCACTGAAGCTTTCTTT. It codes for CASSPRVSTEAFF.

The chain is built from TRBV4-1 and TRBJ2-7; 8 nucleotides agree with TRBD2. The CDR3 has 13 residues. Germline V gene lookup returns CDR1 MGHRA and CDR2 YSYEKL. V trimming: 3 bases; J trimming: 6 bases; junction bases outside the gene matches: 4. The CDR3 DNA reads TGCGCCAGCAGCCAGCCGGGAGGGGGCGAGCAGTACTTC. Protein product: CASSQPGGGEQYF.

Ten or more counts support this clonotype. The V gene is TRBV2, the J gene TRBJ1-2, with 11 bases that match TRBD1. V trimming: 6 bases; J trimming: 4 bases; junction bases outside the gene matches: 7. This CDR3 spans 15 amino acids. Looked up from germline, CDR1 is SNHLY and CDR2 is FYNNEI. CDR3 nucleotide sequence: TGTGCCAGCAGGGATCGGACAGGGGGCCGCTATGGCTACACCTTC. It is translated as CASRDRTGGRYGYTF. Filled out from reference TRBV2 and TRBJ1-2, the complete variable domain reads EPEVTQTPSHQVTQMGQEVILRCVPISNHLYFYWYRQILGQKVEFLVSFYNNEISEKSEIFDDQFSVERPDGSNFTLKIRSTKLEDSAMYFCASRDRTGGRYGYTFGSGTRLTVV.

V usage is TRBV25-1 and J usage is TRBJ1-2, with a weak D call TRBD1 (5 bases). The CDR3 extends over 13 amino acids. CDR1 MGHDK and CDR2 SYGVNS come from the germline V gene. The ends were cut back, 6 bases at V and 0 bases at J, with 8 bases in the middle. The DNA for the CDR3 is TGTGCCAGCAGGCCACAGGCTAACTATGGCTACACCTTC. Its translation: CASRPQANYGYTF.

This clonotype has only a few counts. The gene calls are TRBV7-9 and TRBJ2-4, with D maybe TRBD1 (6 bases). Trimming removed 5 bases from V and 8 bases from J, with 10 bases in between. This CDR3 region has 12 residues. The germline gives CDR1 SEHNR, CDR2 FQNEAQ (reference sequence). CDR3 nucleotide sequence: TGTGCCAGCAGCCCGAAGGGGGACATTCAGTACTTC. Translating gives CASSPKGDIQYF. The variable domain in full, with the rest retrieved from reference TRBV7-9 and TRBJ2-4, is DTGVSQNPRHKITKRGQNVTFRCDPISEHNRLYWYRQTLGQGPEFLTYFQNEAQLEKSRLLSDRFSAERPKGSFSTLEIQRTEQGDSAMYLCASSPKGDIQYFGAGTRLSVL.

This clonotype was seen repeatedly, ten times or more. The chain uses TRBV12-3 or TRBV12-4 and TRBJ2-2; D gene unclear. This CDR3 contains 14 residues. Deletions cut 3 bases from V and 1 base from J, with 6 bases between. CDR3 sequence (DNA): TGTGCCAGCAGTTTGATGCGGAACACCGGGGAGCTGTTTTTT. It specifies CASSLMRNTGELFF.

There are a few counts of this clonotype. The chain uses TRBV6-5 and TRBJ2-1; D is possibly TRBD1 (5 bases). This CDR3 region has 15 residues. V was trimmed by 4 bases and J by 5 bases, leaving 15 bases between them. Germline-derived CDR1 and CDR2 are MNHEY and SVGAGI. CDR3: CASSWGRASNNEQFF. CDR3 bases: TGTGCCAGCAGTTGGGGCAGGGCTAGTAACAATGAGCAGTTCTTC.

There are a few counts of this clonotype. The chain uses TRBV7-2 and TRBJ2-1; D is uncertain. V lost 5 bases to trimming and J lost 7 bases, with 12 bases between them. This CDR3 has 13 residues. CDR1 SGHTA and CDR2 FQGNSA come from the germline V gene. For the CDR3, the DNA is TGTGCCAGCAGCCCCGACGGTCCTAATGAGCAGTTCTTC. Its protein product is CASSPDGPNEQFF.

This sequence joins TRBV24-1 and TRBJ2-6; possibly TRBD2 for D (6 bases). CDR3 length: 14 amino acids. Germline lookup yields CDR1 KGHDR and CDR2 SFDVKD. The germline V and J ends were trimmed by 5 bases and 4 bases, with 8 bases remaining between them. The CDR3 loop is CATSVAEGANVLTF. The CDR3 DNA is TGTGCCACCAGTGTAGCGGAGGGGGCCAACGTCCTGACTTTC.

This clonotype was found many times. This chain links TRBV18 with TRBJ2-5, with D perhaps TRBD2 (5 bases). Trimming took 6 bases from V and 4 from J, leaving 12 bases between them. Germline V CDR1 and CDR2: KGHSH, LQKENI. The CDR3 covers 13 residues. Written as DNA, the CDR3 is TGTGCCAGCTCTCCGGGAAGGGCAGAGACCCAGTACTTC. Translated: CASSPGRAETQYF.

This clonotype occurred many times. The chain recombines TRBV5-1 with TRBJ2-7; 8 bases are shared with TRBD2. CDR1 and CDR2 (germline): SGHRS, YFSETQ. The CDR3 contains 15 residues. With V trimmed by 4 bases and J by 7 bases, 13 bases remained unmatched. CDR3 protein: CASSPADSSGEEQYF. In DNA, the CDR3 is TGCGCCAGCAGCCCGGCAGATAGTAGCGGGGAAGAGCAGTACTTC.

The chain joins TRBV27 to TRBJ2-1; D gene unclear. Deletions cut 2 bases from V and 8 bases from J, with 10 bases between. Per germline, CDR1 MNHEY and CDR2 SMNVEV (reference sequence). The CDR3 extends over 13 amino acids. The CDR3 loop is CASSLRPRDEQFF. CDR3 coding DNA: TGTGCCAGCAGTTTACGACCCCGGGATGAGCAGTTCTTC.

This clonotype was seen at least ten times. The chain recombines TRBV3-1 with TRBJ2-7; D remains ambiguous. V was shortened by 1 base and J by 2 bases, with 9 bases between the two germline ends. This CDR3 has 14 residues. Germline V CDR1 and CDR2: LGHDT, YNNKEL (reference sequence). The CDR3 here is CASSQGRSTYEQYF. The CDR3 coding sequence is TGTGCCAGCAGCCAAGGGCGGAGTACCTACGAGCAGTACTTC.

The chain joins TRBV19 to TRBJ1-1; no definite D call. The CDR3 contains 14 residues. V was cut by 1 base and J by 7 bases, with 13 bases left in between. Germline CDR1 LNHDA, CDR2 SQIVND (reference sequence). In DNA, the CDR3 is TGTGCCAGTAGTATAGCCACCGGGCAAGGTGAAGCTTTCTTT. Protein: CASSIATGQGEAFF.

This clonotype was recorded many times. The chain recombines TRBV18 with TRBJ2-1, with 7 bases matching TRBD1. The CDR3 has 15 amino acids. With 3 bases clipped from V and 8 bases from J, the junction kept 10 bases outside the gene matches. Germline V gives CDR1 KGHSH, CDR2 LQKENI. The CDR3: CASSPRAGGFDEQFF. The CDR3 region has the DNA TGTGCCAGCTCACCCCGGGCAGGGGGTTTTGATGAGCAGTTCTTC.

CDR3 bases: TGCAGTGCTAGACAGCCAACTAATGAAAAACTGTTTTTT. It yields the protein CSARQPTNEKLFF. V is TRBV20-1 and J is TRBJ1-4, with D unclear. The germline V and J ends were trimmed by 2 bases and 0 bases, with 4 bases remaining between them. This CDR3 has 13 amino acids. Germline loops: CDR1 DFQATT, CDR2 SNEGSKA (reference sequence).

This clonotype was seen repeatedly, ten times or more. CDR3 amino acids: CASSPGTQREKLFF. CDR3 DNA: TGTGCCAGCTCACCAGGGACACAGAGGGAAAAACTGTTTTTT. This rearrangement joins TRBV18 to TRBJ1-4; D might be TRBD1 (6 bases). The CDR3 sequence is 14 residues long. Per germline, CDR1 KGHSH and CDR2 LQKENI. V dropped 2 bases and J dropped 8 bases, with 12 bases sitting between them.

This clonotype was counted many times. The rearrangement joins TRBV2 to TRBJ2-7, with 8 bases lining up with TRBD1. Germline-derived CDR1 and CDR2 are SNHLY and FYNNEI. This CDR3 is 12 amino acids long. The ends lost 4 bases at V and 4 bases at J; junction bases unmatched: 0. The CDR3 loop reads CASSGDRYEQYF. The DNA for the CDR3 is TGTGCCAGCAGTGGGGACAGGTACGAGCAGTACTTC.